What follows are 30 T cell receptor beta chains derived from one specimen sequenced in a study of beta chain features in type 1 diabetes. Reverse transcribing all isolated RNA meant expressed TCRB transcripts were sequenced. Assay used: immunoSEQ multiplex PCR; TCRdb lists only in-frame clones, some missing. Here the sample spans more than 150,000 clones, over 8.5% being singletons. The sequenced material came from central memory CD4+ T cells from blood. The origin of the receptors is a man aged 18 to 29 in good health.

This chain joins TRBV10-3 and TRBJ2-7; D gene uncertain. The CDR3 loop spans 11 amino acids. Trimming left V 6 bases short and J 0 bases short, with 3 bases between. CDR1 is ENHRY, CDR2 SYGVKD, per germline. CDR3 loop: CAISPSYEQYF. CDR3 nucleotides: TGTGCCATCAGCCCCTCCTACGAGCAGTACTTC.

The CDR3 nucleotides are TGTGCCAGCAGTTTGGATATCTACAATGAGCAGTTCTTC. It specifies CASSLDIYNEQFF. The chain carries TRBV2 and TRBJ2-1; D ambiguous. The length of the CDR3 is 13 residues. CDR1 and CDR2 from the germline V gene are SNHLY and FYNNEI. Trimming pared 5 bases from V and 3 bases from J, leaving 8 bases between.

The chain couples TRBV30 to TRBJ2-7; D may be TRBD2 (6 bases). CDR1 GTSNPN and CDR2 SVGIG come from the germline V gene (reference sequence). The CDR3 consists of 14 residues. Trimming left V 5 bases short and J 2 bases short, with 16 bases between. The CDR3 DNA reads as TGTGCCTGGGCCTGGGCGGGGCGCGCCTACGAGCAGTACTTC. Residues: CAWAWAGRAYEQYF.

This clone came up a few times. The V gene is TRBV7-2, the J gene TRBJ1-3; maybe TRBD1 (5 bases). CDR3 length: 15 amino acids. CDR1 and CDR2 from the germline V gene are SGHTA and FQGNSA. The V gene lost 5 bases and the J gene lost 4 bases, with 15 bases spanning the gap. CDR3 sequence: CASSPNGGAGNTIYF. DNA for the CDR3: TGTGCCAGCAGCCCTAATGGGGGAGCGGGAAACACCATATATTTT. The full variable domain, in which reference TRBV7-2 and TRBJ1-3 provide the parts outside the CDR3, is GAGVSQSPSNKVTEKGKDVELRCDPISGHTALYWYRQSLGQGLEFLIYFQGNSAPDKSGLPSDRFSAERTGGSVSTLTIQRTQQEDSAVYLCASSPNGGAGNTIYFGEGSWLTVV.

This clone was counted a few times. The CDR3 sequence: CASTPSGGGYNEQFF. The DNA for the CDR3 is TGTGCCAGCACCCCCAGCGGGGGAGGGTACAATGAGCAGTTCTTC. The V call is TRBV9, the J call TRBJ2-1, with 8 bases aligning to TRBD2. The germline gives CDR1 SGDLS, CDR2 YYNGEE. There are 15 residues in the CDR3. V shed 6 bases, J shed 4 bases, and the junction held 9 bases outside the gene matches.

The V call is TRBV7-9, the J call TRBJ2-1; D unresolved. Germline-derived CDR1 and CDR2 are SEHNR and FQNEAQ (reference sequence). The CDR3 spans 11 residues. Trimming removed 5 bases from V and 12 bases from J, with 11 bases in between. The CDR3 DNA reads TGTGCCAGCAGCCTGAGGATTGTGCAGTTCTTC. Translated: CASSLRIVQFF. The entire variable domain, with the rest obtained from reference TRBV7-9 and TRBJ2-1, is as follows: DTGVSQNPRHKITKRGQNVTFRCDPISEHNRLYWYRQTLGQGPEFLTYFQNEAQLEKSRLLSDRFSAERPKGSFSTLEIQRTEQGDSAMYLCASSLRIVQFFGPGTRLTVL.

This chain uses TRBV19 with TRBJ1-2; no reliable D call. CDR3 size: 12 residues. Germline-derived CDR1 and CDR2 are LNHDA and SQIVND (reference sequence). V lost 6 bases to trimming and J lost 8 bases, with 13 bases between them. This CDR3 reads CASRWTSGGYTF. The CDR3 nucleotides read TGTGCCAGTAGGTGGACTAGTGGAGGCTACACCTTC.

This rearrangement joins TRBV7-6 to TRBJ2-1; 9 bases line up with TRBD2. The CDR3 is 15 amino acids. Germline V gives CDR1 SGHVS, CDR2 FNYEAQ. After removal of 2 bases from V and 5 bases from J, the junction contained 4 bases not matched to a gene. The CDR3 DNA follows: TGTGCCAGCAGCTTACCTAGCGGGGAGCACAATGAGCAGTTCTTC. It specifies CASSLPSGEHNEQFF.

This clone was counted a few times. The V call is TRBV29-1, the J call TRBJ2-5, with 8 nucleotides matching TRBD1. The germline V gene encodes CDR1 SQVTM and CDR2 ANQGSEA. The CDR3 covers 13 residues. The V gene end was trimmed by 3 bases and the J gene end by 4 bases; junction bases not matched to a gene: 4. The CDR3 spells CSVDRGLPETQYF. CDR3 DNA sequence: TGCAGCGTTGACAGGGGGCTTCCAGAGACCCAGTACTTC.

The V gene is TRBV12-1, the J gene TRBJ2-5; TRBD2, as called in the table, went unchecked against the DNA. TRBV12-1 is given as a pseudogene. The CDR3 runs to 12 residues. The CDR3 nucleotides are TGTGCCAGCAGCTCCGACCCGGGGGCCCAGTACTTC. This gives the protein CASSSDPGAQYF.

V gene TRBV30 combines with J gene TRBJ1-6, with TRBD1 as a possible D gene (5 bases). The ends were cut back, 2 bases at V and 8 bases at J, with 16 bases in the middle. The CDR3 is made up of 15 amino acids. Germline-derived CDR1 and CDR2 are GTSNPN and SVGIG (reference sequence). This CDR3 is CAWSLPGRLDSPLHF. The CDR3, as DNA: TGTGCCTGGAGTTTACCGGGACGTCTCGATTCACCCCTCCACTTT.

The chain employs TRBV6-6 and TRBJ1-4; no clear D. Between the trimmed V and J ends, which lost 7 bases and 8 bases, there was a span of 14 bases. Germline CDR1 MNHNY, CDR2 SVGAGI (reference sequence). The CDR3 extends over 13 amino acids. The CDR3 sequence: CASKRRGNEKLFF. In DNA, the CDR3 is TGTGCCAGCAAACGTCGGGGTAACGAAAAACTGTTTTTT.

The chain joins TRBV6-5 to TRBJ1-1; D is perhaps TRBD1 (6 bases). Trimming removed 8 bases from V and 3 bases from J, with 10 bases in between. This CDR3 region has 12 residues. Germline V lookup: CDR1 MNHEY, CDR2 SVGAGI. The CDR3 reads CASHRVYTEAFF. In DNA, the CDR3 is TGTGCCAGCCACAGGGTGTACACTGAAGCTTTCTTT.

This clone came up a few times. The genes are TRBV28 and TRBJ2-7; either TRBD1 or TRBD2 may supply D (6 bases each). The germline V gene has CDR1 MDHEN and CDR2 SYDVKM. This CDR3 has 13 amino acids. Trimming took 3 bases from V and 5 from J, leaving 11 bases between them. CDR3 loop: CASSLGGPHEQYF. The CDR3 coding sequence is TGTGCCAGCAGTTTGGGGGGCCCCCACGAGCAGTACTTC.

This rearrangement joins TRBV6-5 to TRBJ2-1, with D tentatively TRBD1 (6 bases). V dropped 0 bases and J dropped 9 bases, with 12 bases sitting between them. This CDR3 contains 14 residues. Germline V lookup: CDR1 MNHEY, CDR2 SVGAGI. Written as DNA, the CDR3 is TGTGCCAGCAGTTACTCTCGACAGGCGGTTGAGCAGTTCTTC. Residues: CASSYSRQAVEQFF.

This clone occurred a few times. The chain's CDR3 is CAGGGWETQYF. Written as DNA, the CDR3 is TGTGCCGGAGGGGGTTGGGAGACCCAGTACTTC. This chain uses TRBV10-3 with TRBJ2-5; tentatively, D is TRBD1 or TRBD2 (6 bases each). Germline V gene sequence: CDR1 ENHRY, CDR2 SYGVKD. Trimming took off 11 bases at V and 5 bases at J, with 12 bases between the two ends. The CDR3 covers 11 residues.

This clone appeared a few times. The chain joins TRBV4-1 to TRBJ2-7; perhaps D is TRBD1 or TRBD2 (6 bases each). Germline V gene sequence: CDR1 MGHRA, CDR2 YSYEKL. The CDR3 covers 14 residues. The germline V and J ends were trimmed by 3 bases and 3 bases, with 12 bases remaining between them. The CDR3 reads CASSHLGGGYEQYF. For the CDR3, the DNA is TGCGCCAGCAGCCATCTCGGGGGCGGCTACGAGCAGTACTTC.

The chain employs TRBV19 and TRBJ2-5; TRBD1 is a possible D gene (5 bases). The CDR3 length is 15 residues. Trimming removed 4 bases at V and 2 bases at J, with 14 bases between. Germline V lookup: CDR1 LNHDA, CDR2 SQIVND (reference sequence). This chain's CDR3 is CASSTRTQFQETQYF. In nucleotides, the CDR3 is TGTGCCAGTAGTACCCGGACACAGTTTCAAGAGACCCAGTACTTC. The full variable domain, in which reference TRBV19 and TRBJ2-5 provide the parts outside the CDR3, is DGGITQSPKYLFRKEGQNVTLSCEQNLNHDAMYWYRQDPGQGLRLIYYSQIVNDFQKGDIAEGYSVSREKKESFPLTVTSAQKNPTAFYLCASSTRTQFQETQYFGPGTRLLVL.

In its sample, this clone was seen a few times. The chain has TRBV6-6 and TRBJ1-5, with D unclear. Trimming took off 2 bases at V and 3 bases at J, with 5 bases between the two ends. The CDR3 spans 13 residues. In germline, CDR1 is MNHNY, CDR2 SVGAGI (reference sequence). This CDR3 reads CASSYDYNQPQHF. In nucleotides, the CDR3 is TGTGCCAGCAGTTACGACTACAATCAGCCCCAGCATTTT.

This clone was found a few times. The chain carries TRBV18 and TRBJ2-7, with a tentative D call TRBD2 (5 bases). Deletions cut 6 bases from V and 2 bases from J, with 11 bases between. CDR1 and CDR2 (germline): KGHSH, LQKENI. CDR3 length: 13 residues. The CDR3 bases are TGTGCCAGCTCTCCCGACGGGGCCTACGAGCAGTACTTC. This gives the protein CASSPDGAYEQYF.

This chain's CDR3 is CASSPSPGFEQYF. In DNA form, the CDR3 reads TGTGCCAGCAGTCCTTCCCCAGGGTTCGAGCAGTACTTC. This chain uses TRBV6-5 with TRBJ2-7, with TRBD1 as a possible D gene (5 bases). This CDR3 region has 13 residues. Trimming took off 5 bases at V and 6 bases at J, with 14 bases between the two ends. The germline CDR1 and CDR2 sequences are MNHEY and SVGAGI.

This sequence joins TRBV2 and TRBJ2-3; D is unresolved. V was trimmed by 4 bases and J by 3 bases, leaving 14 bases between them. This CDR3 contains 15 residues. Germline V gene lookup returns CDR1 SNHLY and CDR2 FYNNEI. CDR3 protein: CASSALRIITDTQYF. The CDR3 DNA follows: TGTGCCAGCAGTGCCCTTAGAATTATTACAGATACGCAGTATTTT.

The CDR3 loop is CSSRYSGNTIYF. CDR3 DNA sequence: TGCAGCTCTAGGTACTCTGGAAACACCATATATTTT. The chain links TRBV29-1 to TRBJ1-3; no reliable D call. The CDR3 has 12 amino acids. Looked up from germline, CDR1 is SQVTM and CDR2 is ANQGSEA. Trimming cost V 8 bases and J 0 bases, with 8 bases left between them.

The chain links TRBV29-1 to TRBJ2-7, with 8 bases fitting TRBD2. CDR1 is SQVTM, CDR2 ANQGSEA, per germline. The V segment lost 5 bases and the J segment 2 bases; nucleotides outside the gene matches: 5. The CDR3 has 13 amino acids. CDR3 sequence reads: CSVSSGGTYEQYF. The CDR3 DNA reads TGCAGCGTTTCCTCGGGGGGGACCTACGAGCAGTACTTC.

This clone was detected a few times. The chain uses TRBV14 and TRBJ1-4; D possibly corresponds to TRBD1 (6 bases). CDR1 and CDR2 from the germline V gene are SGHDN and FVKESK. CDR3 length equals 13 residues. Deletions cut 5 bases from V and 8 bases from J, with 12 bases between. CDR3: CASSTGRSEKLFF. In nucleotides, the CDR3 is TGTGCCAGCAGCACAGGGAGATCAGAAAAACTGTTTTTT.

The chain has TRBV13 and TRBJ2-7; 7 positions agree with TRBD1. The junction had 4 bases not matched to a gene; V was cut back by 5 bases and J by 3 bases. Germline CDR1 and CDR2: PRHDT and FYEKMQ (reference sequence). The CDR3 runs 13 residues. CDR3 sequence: CASSTRQGYEQYF. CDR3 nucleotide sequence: TGTGCCAGCAGCACCAGACAGGGCTACGAGCAGTACTTC.

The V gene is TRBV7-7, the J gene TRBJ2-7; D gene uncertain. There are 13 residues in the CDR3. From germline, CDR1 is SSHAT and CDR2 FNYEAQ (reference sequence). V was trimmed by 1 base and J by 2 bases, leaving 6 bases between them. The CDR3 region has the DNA TGTGCCAGCAGCTTAGATGGGACCTACGAGCAGTACTTC. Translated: CASSLDGTYEQYF.

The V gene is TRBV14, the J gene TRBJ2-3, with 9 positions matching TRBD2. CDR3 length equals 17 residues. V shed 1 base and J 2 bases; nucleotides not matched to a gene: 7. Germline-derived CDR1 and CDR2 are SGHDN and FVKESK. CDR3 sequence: CASSQALQRGVTDTQYF. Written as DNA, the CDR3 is TGTGCCAGCAGCCAAGCCCTCCAGCGGGGGGTCACAGATACGCAGTATTTT.

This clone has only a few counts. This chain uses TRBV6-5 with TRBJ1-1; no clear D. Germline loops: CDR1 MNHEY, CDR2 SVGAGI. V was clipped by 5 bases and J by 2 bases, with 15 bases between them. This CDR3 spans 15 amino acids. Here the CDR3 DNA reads TGTGCCAGCAGTACGGCCCGATTAGTCAACACTGAAGCTTTCTTT. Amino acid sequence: CASSTARLVNTEAFF.

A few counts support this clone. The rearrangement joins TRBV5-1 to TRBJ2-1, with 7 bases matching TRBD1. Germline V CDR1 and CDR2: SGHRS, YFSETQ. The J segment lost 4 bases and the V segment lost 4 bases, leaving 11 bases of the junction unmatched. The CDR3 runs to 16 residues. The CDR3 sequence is CASSLRLSTGYNEQFF. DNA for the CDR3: TGCGCCAGCAGCCTCCGCCTATCGACAGGGTACAATGAGCAGTTCTTC.